This T cell receptor (beta chain) stems from a study of T cells in localized non-small cell lung cancer. This clone was recorded once. The antigen is unknown. Assay used: immunoSEQ multiplex PCR; TCRdb lists only in-frame clones, some missing. The table has some 33,000 clones, roughly 75% seen once. General study findings and limits: Higher blood T cell density went with longer overall survival. Adjacent uninvolved lung tissue had the highest T cell clonality, exceeding tumor.

The clonotype originates from a male donor at least 60 years old with stage III squamous cell lung carcinoma. Sequenced material: peripheral blood, taken before any cancer treatment.

CDR3 in DNA: TGCAGGATTACAGGGGACGCTGAAGCTTTCTTT. Amino acid sequence: CRITGDAEAFF. The chain employs TRBV20-1 and TRBJ1-1; 7 bases are shared with TRBD1. Germline V lookup: CDR1 DFQATT, CDR2 SNEGSKA (reference sequence). The CDR3 has 11 amino acids.